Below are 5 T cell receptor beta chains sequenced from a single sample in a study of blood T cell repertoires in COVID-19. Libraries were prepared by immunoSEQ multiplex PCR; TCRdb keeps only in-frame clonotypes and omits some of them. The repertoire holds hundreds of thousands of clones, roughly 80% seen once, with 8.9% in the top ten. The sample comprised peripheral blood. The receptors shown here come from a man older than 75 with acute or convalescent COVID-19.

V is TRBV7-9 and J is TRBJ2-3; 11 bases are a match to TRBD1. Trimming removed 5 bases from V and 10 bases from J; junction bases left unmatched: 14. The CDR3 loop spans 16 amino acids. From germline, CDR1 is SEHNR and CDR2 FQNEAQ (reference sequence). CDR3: CASSEPGQGVGQAQYF. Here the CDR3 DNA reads TGTGCCAGCAGCGAGCCGGGACAGGGGGTTGGGCAGGCGCAGTATTTT.

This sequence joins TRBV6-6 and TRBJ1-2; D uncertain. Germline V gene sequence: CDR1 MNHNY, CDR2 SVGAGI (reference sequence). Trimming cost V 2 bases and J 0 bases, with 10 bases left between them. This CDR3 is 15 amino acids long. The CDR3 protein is CASSYVTAANYGYTF. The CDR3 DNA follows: TGTGCCAGCAGTTACGTAACAGCTGCTAACTATGGCTACACCTTC.

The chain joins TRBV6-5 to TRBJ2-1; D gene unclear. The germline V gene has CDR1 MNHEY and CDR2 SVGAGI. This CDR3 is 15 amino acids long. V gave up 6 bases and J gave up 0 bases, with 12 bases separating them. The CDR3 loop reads CASSSPGSSYNEQFF. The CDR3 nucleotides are TGTGCCAGCAGCTCCCCGGGTAGCTCCTACAATGAGCAGTTCTTC.

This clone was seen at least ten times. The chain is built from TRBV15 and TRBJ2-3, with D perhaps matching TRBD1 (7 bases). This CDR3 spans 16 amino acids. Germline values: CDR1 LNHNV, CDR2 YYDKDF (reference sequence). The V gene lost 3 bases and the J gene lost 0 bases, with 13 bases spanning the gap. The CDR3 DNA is TGTGCCACCAGCAGGGGGGGACAGACAAGCACAGATACGCAGTATTTT. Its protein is CATSRGGQTSTDTQYF.

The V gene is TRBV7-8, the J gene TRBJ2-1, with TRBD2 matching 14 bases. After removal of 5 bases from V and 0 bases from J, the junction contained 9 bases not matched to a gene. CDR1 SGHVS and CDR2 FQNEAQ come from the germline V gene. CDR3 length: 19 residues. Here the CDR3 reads CASSARLAGGSSSYNEQFF. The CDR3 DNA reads TGTGCCAGCAGCGCGCGACTAGCGGGGGGGTCCAGCTCCTACAATGAGCAGTTCTTC.